This section outlines one T cell receptor beta chain sequence together with its context. Its antigen is unknown. Naive CD8 cells were CD45RO-negative, positively selected for CCR7, excluding terminally differentiated effector memory CD45RA+ cells. Germline loops: CDR1 MNHEY, CDR2 SVGAGI. V was trimmed by 1 base and J by 6 bases, leaving 10 bases between them. There are 14 residues in the CDR3. The data derive from a study of shared clonotypes between healthy human individuals. The table came from immunoSEQ multiplex PCR; TCRdb's copy has only in-frame clones and leaves some out. The table has under 850,000 clones, 90% to 95% seen once. Overall study findings and caveats: Incomplete sequencing of sorted subsets was indicated by rarefaction despite large depth. Larger estimated richness was generally seen in naive subsets than in memory subsets.

Sequencing was performed on naive CD8+ T cells sorted from blood. This clonotype was obtained from a man under 40 in good health. J is TRBJ2-1 and V is TRBV6-5; D is uncertain. In DNA, the CDR3 is TGTGCCAGCAGTTACTTTTCCGGGCGCAATGAGCAGTTCTTC. Translated: CASSYFSGRNEQFF.